The rows below give T cell receptor beta chains drawn from one sample of a study of blood T cell repertoires in COVID-19. Generated by immunoSEQ multiplex PCR, the TCRdb table keeps only in-frame clones and is missing some. The profile shows tens of thousands of clones, over 70% of them singletons. What was sequenced was peripheral blood. Receptors were obtained from a man between 45 and 60 years old with active or convalescent COVID-19. The CDR3 runs from the conserved cysteine through the conserved F or W.

TRBV7-6	TRBJ2-2	CASSSGQYNTGELFF
TRBV7-8	TRBJ1-3	CASSLTGGLSGNTIYF
TRBV29-1	TRBJ2-3	CSVGYTDTQYF
TRBV6-2/TRBV6-3	TRBJ1-6	CASSYSRDRGKASYNSPLHF
TRBV5-5	TRBJ1-3	CASSLHDNSGNTIYF
TRBV4-3	TRBJ2-3	CASSQNRGGSTDTQYF
TRBV28	TRBJ1-1	CASSFARKTEAFF
TRBV3-1/TRBV3-2	TRBJ1-2	CASSQALSYGYTF
TRBV2	TRBJ2-3	CASSVQGVTDTQYF
TRBV12-5	TRBJ1-1	CASGLGQGMNTEAFF
TRBV6-2/TRBV6-3	TRBJ1-4	CASSFLGTGAEKLFF
TRBV7-7	TRBJ2-2	CASSRRGAGAGELFF
TRBV5-4	TRBJ2-7	CASSLPGAGGSGEQYF
TRBV6-5	TRBJ1-3	CASSYSRQGGNTIYF
TRBV10-3	TRBJ2-2	CAISESRTKTTGELFF